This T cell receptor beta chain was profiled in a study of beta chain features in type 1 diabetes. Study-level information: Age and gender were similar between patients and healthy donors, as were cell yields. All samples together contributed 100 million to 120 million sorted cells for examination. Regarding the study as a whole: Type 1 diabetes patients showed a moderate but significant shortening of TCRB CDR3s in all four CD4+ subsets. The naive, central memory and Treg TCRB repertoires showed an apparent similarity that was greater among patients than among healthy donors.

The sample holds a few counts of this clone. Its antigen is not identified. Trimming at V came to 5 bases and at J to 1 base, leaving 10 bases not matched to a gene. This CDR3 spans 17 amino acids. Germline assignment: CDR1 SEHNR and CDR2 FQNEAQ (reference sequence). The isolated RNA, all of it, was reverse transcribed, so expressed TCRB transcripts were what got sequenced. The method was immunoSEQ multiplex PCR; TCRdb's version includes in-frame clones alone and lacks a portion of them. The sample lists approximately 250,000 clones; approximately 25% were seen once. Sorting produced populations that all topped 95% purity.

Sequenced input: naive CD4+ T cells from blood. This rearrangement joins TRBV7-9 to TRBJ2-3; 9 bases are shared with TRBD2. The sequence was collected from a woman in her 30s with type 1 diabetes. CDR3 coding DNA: TGTGCCAGCAGCCCCTGGGCTAGCGGGACAGGCACAGATACGCAGTATTTT. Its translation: CASSPWASGTGTDTQYF.